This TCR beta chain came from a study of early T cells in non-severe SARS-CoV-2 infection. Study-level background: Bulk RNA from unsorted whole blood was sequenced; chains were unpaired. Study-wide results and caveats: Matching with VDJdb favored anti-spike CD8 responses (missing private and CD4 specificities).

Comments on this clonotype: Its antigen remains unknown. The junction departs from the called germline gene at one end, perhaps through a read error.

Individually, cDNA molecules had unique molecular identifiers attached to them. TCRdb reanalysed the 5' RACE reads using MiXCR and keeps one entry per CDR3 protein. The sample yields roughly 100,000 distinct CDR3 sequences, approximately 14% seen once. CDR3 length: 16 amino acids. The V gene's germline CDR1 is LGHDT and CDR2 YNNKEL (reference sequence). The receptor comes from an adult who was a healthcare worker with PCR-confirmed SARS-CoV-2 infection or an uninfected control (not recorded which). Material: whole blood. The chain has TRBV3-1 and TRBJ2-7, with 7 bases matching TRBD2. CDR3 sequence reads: CASSPNLVGEGKEQYF. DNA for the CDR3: TGTGCCAGCAGCCCCAATCTTGTCGGGGAGGGGAAAGAGCAGTATTTC.